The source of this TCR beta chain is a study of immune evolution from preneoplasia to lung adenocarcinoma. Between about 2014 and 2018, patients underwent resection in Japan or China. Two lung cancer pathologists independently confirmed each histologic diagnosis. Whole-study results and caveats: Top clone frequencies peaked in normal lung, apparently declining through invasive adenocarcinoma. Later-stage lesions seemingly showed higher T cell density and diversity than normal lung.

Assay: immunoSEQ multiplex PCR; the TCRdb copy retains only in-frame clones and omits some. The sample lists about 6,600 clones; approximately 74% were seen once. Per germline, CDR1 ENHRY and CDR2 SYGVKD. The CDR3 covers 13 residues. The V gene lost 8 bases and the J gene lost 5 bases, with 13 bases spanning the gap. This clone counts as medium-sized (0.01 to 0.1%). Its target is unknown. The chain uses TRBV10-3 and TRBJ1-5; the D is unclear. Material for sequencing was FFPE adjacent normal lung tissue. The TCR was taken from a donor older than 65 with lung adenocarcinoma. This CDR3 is CAIGEVGDQPQHF. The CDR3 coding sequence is TGTGCCATCGGGGAGGTTGGGGATCAGCCCCAGCATTTT.